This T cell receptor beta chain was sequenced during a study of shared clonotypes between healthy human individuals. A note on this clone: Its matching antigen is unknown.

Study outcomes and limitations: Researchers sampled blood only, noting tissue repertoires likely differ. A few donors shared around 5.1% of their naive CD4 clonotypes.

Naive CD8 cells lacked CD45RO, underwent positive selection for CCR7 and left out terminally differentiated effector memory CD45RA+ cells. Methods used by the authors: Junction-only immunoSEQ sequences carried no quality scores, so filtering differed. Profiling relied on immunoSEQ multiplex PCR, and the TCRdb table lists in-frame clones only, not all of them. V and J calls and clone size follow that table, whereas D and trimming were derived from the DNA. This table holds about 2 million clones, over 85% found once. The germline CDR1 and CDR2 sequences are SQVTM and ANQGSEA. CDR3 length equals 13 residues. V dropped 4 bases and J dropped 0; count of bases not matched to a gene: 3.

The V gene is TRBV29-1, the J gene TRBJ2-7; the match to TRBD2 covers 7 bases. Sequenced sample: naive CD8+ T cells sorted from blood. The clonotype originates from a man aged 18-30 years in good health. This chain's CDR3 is CSVVLAGSYEQYF. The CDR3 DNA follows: TGCAGCGTTGTATTAGCGGGCTCCTACGAGCAGTACTTC.